The rows below give T cell receptor beta chains drawn from one sample of a study of CD8 T cells in Susac syndrome. TCRdb passed the immunoSEQ multiplex PCR reads through MiXCR, listing each CDR3 protein once. Of roughly 180,000 distinct CDR3 sequences in the sample, roughly 94% are singletons; the top ten hold 0.085% to 0.1%. The specimen was CD4+ T cells from PBMCs. The receptor set was obtained from a human donor with Susac syndrome. Each CDR3 is given without its conserved first and last residue. Fields, in order: V gene, clone size, CDR3 protein. Clone size is shown for a subset of rows, as once, few, many or a class of expanded clone.

v_gene: TRBV12-3/TRBV12-4; abundance: .; CDR3aa: ASGPPWSGSYNEQF
v_gene: TRBV20-1; abundance: .; CDR3aa: SARVRDTIY
v_gene: TRBV18; abundance: .; CDR3aa: ASSPLRQGAGGANVLT
v_gene: TRBV20-1; abundance: .; CDR3aa: SAELTSGFNEQF
v_gene: TRBV7-8; abundance: .; CDR3aa: ASSLNTGLGEKLF
v_gene: TRBV9; abundance: .; CDR3aa: ASSPRTTGELF
v_gene: TRBV5-6; abundance: .; CDR3aa: ASSLEEGIYGYT
v_gene: TRBV29-1; abundance: .; CDR3aa: SDEDRGSYNEQF
v_gene: TRBV3-1; abundance: .; CDR3aa: ASSQEGRSNYGYT
v_gene: TRBV7-9; abundance: .; CDR3aa: ASSTPGQGDTEAF
v_gene: TRBV12-3/TRBV12-4; abundance: .; CDR3aa: ASSLILTGREKLF
v_gene: TRBV7-8; abundance: .; CDR3aa: ASSLSSGRFTGELF
v_gene: TRBV5-4; abundance: .; CDR3aa: ASSLGRSSGLDNEQF
v_gene: TRBV12-3/TRBV12-4; abundance: .; CDR3aa: ASSLGPRGAGANVLT
v_gene: TRBV7-8; abundance: .; CDR3aa: ASSLPGLAGKTGELF
v_gene: TRBV28; abundance: .; CDR3aa: ASSPLGTENEQF
v_gene: TRBV14; abundance: .; CDR3aa: ASSQGTSGGKTGELF
v_gene: TRBV28; abundance: .; CDR3aa: ASSPLQGGTDTQY
v_gene: TRBV11-2; abundance: .; CDR3aa: ASSSKTRTSTGTDTQY
v_gene: TRBV6-2/TRBV6-3; abundance: .; CDR3aa: ASTVVGQHNEQF
v_gene: TRBV20-1; abundance: .; CDR3aa: SARDGGAF
v_gene: TRBV4-2; abundance: .; CDR3aa: ASSQDWGSRQSGAYQETQY
v_gene: TRBV20-1; abundance: .; CDR3aa: SARAPYRPTDTQY
v_gene: TRBV6-5; abundance: .; CDR3aa: ASTPGPMNTEAF
v_gene: TRBV7-2; abundance: .; CDR3aa: ASTRGQVNEKLF
v_gene: TRBV27; abundance: .; CDR3aa: ASSLFTSGPYNEQF
v_gene: TRBV30; abundance: .; CDR3aa: AWSLTDYQPQH
v_gene: TRBV5-6; abundance: .; CDR3aa: ASSAMTATGELF
v_gene: TRBV30; abundance: .; CDR3aa: ALGQAPGNTIY
v_gene: TRBV29-1; abundance: .; CDR3aa: SCTGANEKLF
v_gene: TRBV5-1; abundance: .; CDR3aa: ASSLPSTSTGAGYT
v_gene: TRBV7-6; abundance: .; CDR3aa: ASSPSGGAAYEQF
v_gene: TRBV29-1; abundance: .; CDR3aa: SVKDSTYEQY
v_gene: TRBV21-1; abundance: .; CDR3aa: ASRQGHVETQY
v_gene: TRBV20-1; abundance: .; CDR3aa: SASRRGTEAF
v_gene: TRBV6-5; abundance: .; CDR3aa: ASRSQRWGYT
v_gene: TRBV6-2/TRBV6-3; abundance: .; CDR3aa: ASTENVETQY
v_gene: TRBV30; abundance: .; CDR3aa: AWIPQPGLVKGAQY
v_gene: TRBV3-1; abundance: .; CDR3aa: ASTPGSNTGELF
v_gene: TRBV20-1; abundance: .; CDR3aa: SAESGRGVDTQY
v_gene: TRBV30; abundance: .; CDR3aa: ACNQRNQGTQY
v_gene: TRBV18; abundance: .; CDR3aa: ASSPPLNIVGTGEAF
v_gene: TRBV3-1; abundance: .; CDR3aa: ASSQVHGDYQPQH
v_gene: TRBV15; abundance: .; CDR3aa: ATSPNPLSSYNSPLH
v_gene: TRBV7-9; abundance: .; CDR3aa: ASSSPLGRQGANTGELF
v_gene: TRBV28; abundance: .; CDR3aa: ASSFLSDYGYT
v_gene: TRBV12-3/TRBV12-4; abundance: once; CDR3aa: ASSYGASNQPQH
v_gene: TRBV7-3; abundance: once; CDR3aa: ASSLNSGNNSPLH
v_gene: TRBV28; abundance: .; CDR3aa: ASSLASGGYNEQF
v_gene: TRBV20-1; abundance: .; CDR3aa: SATEGAGYT
v_gene: TRBV19; abundance: .; CDR3aa: ASSRDQELGNQPQH
v_gene: TRBV14; abundance: .; CDR3aa: ASSQLRSGAGTQY
v_gene: TRBV20-1; abundance: .; CDR3aa: SAVKAGGQETQY
v_gene: TRBV29-1; abundance: .; CDR3aa: SVDPGSTEAF
v_gene: TRBV18; abundance: .; CDR3aa: ASSPPRATNEKLF
v_gene: TRBV27; abundance: .; CDR3aa: ASSLSIRNYNEQF